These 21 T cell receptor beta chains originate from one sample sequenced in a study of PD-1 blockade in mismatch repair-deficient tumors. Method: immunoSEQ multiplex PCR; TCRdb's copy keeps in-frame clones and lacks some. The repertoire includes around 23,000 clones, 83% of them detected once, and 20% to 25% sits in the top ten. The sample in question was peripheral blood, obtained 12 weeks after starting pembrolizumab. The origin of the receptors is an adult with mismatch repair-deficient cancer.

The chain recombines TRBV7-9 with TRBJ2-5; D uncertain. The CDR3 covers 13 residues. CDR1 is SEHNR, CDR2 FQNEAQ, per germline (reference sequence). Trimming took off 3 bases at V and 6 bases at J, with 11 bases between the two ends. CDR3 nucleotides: TGTGCCAGCAGCTTTGGTGACACAAAGACCCAGTACTTC. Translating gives CASSFGDTKTQYF.

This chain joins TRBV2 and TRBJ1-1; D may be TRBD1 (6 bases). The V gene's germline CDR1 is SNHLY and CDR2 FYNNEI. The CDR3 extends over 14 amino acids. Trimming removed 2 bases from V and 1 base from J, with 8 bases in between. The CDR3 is CASSEQGGNTEAFF. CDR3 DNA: TGTGCCAGCAGTGAACAAGGGGGGAACACTGAAGCTTTCTTT.

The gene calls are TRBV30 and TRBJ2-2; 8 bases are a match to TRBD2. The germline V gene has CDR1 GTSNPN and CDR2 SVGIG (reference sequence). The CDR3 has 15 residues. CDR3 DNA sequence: TGTGCGCGGGGGGTCGGCAGGTTTGACACCGGGGAGCTGTTTTTT. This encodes CARGVGRFDTGELFF.

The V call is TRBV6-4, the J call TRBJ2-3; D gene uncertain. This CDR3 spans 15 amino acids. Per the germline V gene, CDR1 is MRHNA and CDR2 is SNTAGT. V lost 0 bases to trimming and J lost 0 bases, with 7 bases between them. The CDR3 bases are TGTGCCAGCAGTGACTCCAGCGACAGCACAGATACGCAGTATTTT. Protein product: CASSDSSDSTDTQYF.

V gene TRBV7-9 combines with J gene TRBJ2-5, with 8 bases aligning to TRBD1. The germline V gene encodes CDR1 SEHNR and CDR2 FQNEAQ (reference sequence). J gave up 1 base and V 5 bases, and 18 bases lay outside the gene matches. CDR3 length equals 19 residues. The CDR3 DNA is TGTGCCAGCAGCGCGTTAGTTTCGAGATCTGGACAGGGCCAAGAGACCCAGTACTTC. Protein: CASSALVSRSGQGQETQYF. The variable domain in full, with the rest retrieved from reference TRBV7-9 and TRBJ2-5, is DTGVSQNPRHKITKRGQNVTFRCDPISEHNRLYWYRQTLGQGPEFLTYFQNEAQLEKSRLLSDRFSAERPKGSFSTLEIQRTEQGDSAMYLCASSALVSRSGQGQETQYFGPGTRLLVL.

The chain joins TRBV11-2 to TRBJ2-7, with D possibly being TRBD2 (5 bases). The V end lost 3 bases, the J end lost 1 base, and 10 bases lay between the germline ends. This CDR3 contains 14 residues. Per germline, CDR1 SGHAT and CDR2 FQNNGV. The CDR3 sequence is CASSFGLSSYEQYF. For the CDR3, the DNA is TGTGCCAGCAGCTTTGGACTCTCGTCCTACGAGCAGTACTTC.

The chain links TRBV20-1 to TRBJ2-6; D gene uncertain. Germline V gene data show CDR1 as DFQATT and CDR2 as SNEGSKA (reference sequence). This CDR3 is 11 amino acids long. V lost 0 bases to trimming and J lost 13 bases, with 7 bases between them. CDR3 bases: TGCAGTGCTAGAGAAGACGGGGTCCTGACTTTC. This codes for CSAREDGVLTF.

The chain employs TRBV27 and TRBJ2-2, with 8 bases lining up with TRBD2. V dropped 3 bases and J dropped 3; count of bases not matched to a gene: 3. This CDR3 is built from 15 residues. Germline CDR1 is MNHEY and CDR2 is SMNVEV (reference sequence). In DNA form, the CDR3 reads TGTGCCAGCAGTTTGGTCGGGAGGGACACCGGGGAGCTGTTTTTT. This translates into CASSLVGRDTGELFF.

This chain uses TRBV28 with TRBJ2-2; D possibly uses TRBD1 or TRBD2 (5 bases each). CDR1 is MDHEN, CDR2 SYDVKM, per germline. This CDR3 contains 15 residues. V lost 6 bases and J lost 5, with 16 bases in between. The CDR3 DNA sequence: TGTGCCAGCAGAAGCGGCAGGGTAGAGACCGGGGAGCTGTTTTTT. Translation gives CASRSGRVETGELFF. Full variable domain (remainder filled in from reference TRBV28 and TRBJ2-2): DVKVTQSSRYLVKRTGEKVFLECVQDMDHENMFWYRQDPGLGLRLIYFSYDVKMKEKGDIPEGYSVSREKKERFSLILESASTNQTSMYLCASRSGRVETGELFFGEGSRLTVL.

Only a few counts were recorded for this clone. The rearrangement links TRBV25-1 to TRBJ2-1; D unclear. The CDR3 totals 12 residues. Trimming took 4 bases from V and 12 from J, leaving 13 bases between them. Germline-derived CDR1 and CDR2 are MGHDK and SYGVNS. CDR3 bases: TGTGCCAGCAGTGCCAGCCATAACATGCAGTTCTTC. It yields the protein CASSASHNMQFF. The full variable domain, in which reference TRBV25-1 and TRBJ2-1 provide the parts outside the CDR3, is EADIYQTPRYLVIGTGKKITLECSQTMGHDKMYWYQQDPGMELHLIHYSYGVNSTEKGDLSSESTVSRIRTEHFPLTLESARPSHTSQYLCASSASHNMQFFGPGTRLTVL.

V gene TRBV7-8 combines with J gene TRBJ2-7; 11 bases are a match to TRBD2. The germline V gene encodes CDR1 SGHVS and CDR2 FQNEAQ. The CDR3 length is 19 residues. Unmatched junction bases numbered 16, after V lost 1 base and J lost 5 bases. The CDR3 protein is CASSLVGRRGLAGFDEQYF. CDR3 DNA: TGTGCCAGCAGCTTAGTGGGAAGACGAGGACTAGCGGGTTTCGACGAGCAGTACTTC.

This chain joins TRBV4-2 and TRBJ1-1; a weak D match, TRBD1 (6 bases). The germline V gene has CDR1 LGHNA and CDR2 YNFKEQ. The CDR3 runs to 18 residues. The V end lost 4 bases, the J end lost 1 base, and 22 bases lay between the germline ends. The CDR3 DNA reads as TGTGCCAGCAGCCCCGGGCGGGGGGGCGTTGGGACGAACACTGAAGCTTTCTTT. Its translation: CASSPGRGGVGTNTEAFF.

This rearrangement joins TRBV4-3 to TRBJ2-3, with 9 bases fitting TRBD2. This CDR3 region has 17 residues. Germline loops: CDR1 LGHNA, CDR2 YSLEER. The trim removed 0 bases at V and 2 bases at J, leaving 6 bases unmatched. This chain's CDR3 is CASSQDKREVLTDTQYF. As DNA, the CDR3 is TGCGCCAGCAGCCAAGATAAGCGGGAGGTCCTCACAGATACGCAGTATTTT.

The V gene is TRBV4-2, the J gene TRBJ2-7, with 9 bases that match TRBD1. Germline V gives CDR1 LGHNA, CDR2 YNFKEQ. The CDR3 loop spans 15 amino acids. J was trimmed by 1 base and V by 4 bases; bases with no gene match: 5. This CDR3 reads CASSLGQGRSYEQYF. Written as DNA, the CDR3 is TGTGCCAGCAGCCTGGGACAGGGTCGGTCCTACGAGCAGTACTTC.

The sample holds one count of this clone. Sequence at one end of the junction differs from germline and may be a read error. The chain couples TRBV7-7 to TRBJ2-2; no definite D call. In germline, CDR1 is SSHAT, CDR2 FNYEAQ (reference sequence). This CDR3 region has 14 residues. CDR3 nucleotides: TGTGCTAGCAGCCTCGCAGGGAACACCGGGGAGCTGTTTTTT. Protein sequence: CASSLAGNTGELFF.

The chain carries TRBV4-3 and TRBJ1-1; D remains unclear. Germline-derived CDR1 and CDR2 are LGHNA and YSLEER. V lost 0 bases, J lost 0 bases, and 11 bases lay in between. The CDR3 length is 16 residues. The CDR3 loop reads CASSQDERPLNTEAFF. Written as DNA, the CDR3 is TGCGCCAGCAGCCAAGATGAGAGACCCTTGAACACTGAAGCTTTCTTT.

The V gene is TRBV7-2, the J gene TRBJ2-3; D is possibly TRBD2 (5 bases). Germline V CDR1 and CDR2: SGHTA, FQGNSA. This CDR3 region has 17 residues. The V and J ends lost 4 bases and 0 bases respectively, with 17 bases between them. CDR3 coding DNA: TGTGCCAGCAGCTCCGCCGGAGGTGGAGTGAGCACAGATACGCAGTATTTT. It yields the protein CASSSAGGGVSTDTQYF. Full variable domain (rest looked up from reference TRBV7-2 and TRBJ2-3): GAGVSQSPSNKVTEKGKDVELRCDPISGHTALYWYRQSLGQGLEFLIYFQGNSAPDKSGLPSDRFSAERTGGSVSTLTIQRTQQEDSAVYLCASSSAGGGVSTDTQYFGPGTRLTVL.

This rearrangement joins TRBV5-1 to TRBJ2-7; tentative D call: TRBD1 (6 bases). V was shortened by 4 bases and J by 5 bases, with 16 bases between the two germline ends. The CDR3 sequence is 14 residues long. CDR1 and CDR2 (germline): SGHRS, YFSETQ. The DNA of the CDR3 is TGCGCCAGCAGCGTGGTTGGACAGATTAACGAGCAGTACTTC. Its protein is CASSVVGQINEQYF.

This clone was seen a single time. The CDR3: CAWSVRLYSGANVLTF. As DNA, the CDR3 is TGTGCCTGGAGTGTACGATTGTACTCTGGGGCCAACGTCCTGACTTTC. J is TRBJ2-6 and V is TRBV30; no reliable D call. V was clipped by 0 bases and J by 0 bases, with 9 bases between them. The CDR3 has 16 residues. The V gene's germline CDR1 is GTSNPN and CDR2 SVGIG (reference sequence).

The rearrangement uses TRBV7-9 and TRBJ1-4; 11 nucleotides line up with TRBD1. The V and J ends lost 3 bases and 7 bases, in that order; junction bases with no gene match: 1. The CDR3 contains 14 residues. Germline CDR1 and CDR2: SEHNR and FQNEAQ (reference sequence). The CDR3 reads CASSLDRGREKLFF. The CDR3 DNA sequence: TGTGCCAGCAGCTTGGACAGGGGGCGTGAAAAACTGTTTTTT.

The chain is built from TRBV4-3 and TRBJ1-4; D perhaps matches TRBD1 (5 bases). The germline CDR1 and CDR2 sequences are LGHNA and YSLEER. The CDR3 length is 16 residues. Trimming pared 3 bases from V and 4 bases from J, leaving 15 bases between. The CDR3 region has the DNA TGCGCCAGCAGCCACAAGATGGGGGTGGTTAATGAAAAACTGTTTTTT. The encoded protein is CASSHKMGVVNEKLFF.